The TCR beta chain under discussion was sequenced for a study of CD8+CD57+ T cells in acquired aplastic anemia (dated by TCRdb to 2016 to 2018). Study-level background: Extracted DNA from sorted CD4+ and CD8+ cells averaged around 3.5 ug, ranging from roughly 0.19 to 27.4 ug.

TCR repertoires of sorted CD4+ and CD8+ blood T cells from severe aplastic anemia patients and healthy subjects were deep-sequenced in the study. Ficoll-Paque density gradient centrifugation was used to isolate peripheral blood mononuclear cells. Before DNA extraction, CD4+ and CD8+ T cells were sorted with FACS or magnetic beads. The study at large found these results: Around 30 CD8+ CDR3 sequences were shared between patients and controls but appeared highly expressed in patients and within their immunodominant clones. CD8+ Simpson's diversity did not differ significantly between patients and healthy controls (P=0.060).

Genomic DNA was used as template for profiling of TCR beta VDJ combinations and CDR3 sequences. TCR repertoire sequencing was run on an Illumina HiSeq 2000. In the authors' own workflow: Repertoire assessment relied on Simpson's diversity index, CDR3 size and DJ length profiles, and TRBV/TRBJ rearrangement plots. The immunodominant clone was defined as the most abundant DNA sequence in deep sequencing data. CDR3 amino acid sequences were screened for sharing across subjects and were compared with published repertoires and the VDJdb database. TCRdb reworked the public reads: Q25 trimming with fastp, MiXCR clone assembly, productive beta chains retained. Entries that share a CDR3 protein sequence are merged under the most common genes and DNA. These V and J calls originate from TCRdb's pipeline instead of the authors' own analysis. The sample includes approximately 270,000 distinct CDR3 sequences, with 56% observed a single time. The biggest ten clones account for 7% to 9% of the sample.

Details on this clonotype: The target of this receptor is not known. The junction differs from germline at one of its ends, possibly a read error.

The sequenced sample consisted of sorted CD4+, CD8+, or CD8+CD57+ T cells (not recorded which) from PBMCs. The receptor was isolated from a human donor with severe aplastic anemia or a healthy control (not recorded which).

Here the CDR3 is given as CASSLGCSDTQYF. The sequenced DNA: TGTGCTAGCAGCTTAGGGTGCTCAGATACGCAGTATTTT. Recombination connected TRBV7-7 to TRBJ2-3; the D segment cannot be called with confidence. The CDR3 starts with the cysteine, ends with the phenylalanine, and has 13 residues. Left in the record is the CDR3 DNA by itself, 39 bases read in frame from the first base. According to the germline V gene (reference sequence), CDR1 reads SSHAT and CDR2 reads FNYEAQ.